Presented here are 2 T cell receptor beta chains from one specimen sequenced in a study of cytomegalovirus exposure and HLA in healthy donors. Primers for the PCR totalled 60 Vbeta and 13 Jbeta. Here immunoSEQ multiplex PCR was the method, and the copy in TCRdb shows in-frame clones only, minus some. The sample includes 120,000 to 150,000 clones, over 75% of them seen just once. The sequencing sample was made of PBMCs. The receptors were sampled from a man between 25 and 39 years old in good health and CMV-seropositive.

The genes are TRBV13 and TRBJ2-7; TRBD2 might be the D (5 bases). From germline, CDR1 is PRHDT and CDR2 FYEKMQ (reference sequence). Trimming shortened V by 0 bases and J by 3 bases, and 27 bases separated the two germline ends. The CDR3 contains 20 residues. The CDR3 loop reads CASSLGFVWTPEDNVYEQYF. The CDR3 nucleotides read TGTGCCAGCAGCTTAGGCTTTGTGTGGACTCCCGAAGACAATGTCTACGAGCAGTACTTC.

CDR3: CASSDSWDSFNTDTQYF. The CDR3 coding sequence is TGTGCCAGCAGTGATAGCTGGGACAGCTTTAACACAGATACGCAGTATTTT. This rearrangement joins TRBV25-1 to TRBJ2-3, with TRBD1 matching over 7 bases. There are 17 residues in the CDR3. After removal of 3 bases from V and 2 bases from J, the junction contained 11 bases not matched to a gene. Germline V gene lookup returns CDR1 MGHDK and CDR2 SYGVNS.